Here is one T cell receptor (beta chain) with its context. V lost 4 bases and J lost 2, with 10 bases in between. CDR1 and CDR2 from the germline V gene are SQVTM and ANQGSEA. The CDR3 extends over 13 amino acids. This entry belongs to a study of shared clonotypes between healthy human individuals. Across the study: In total, the donors were two women and a few men aged 18 to 49.

Unsorted material relied on roughly 86 million PBMCs as the source of genomic DNA. The authors ran unsorted PBMC replicate PCRs on 250 to 350 ng DNA, tens of thousands of T cell genomes. Here immunoSEQ multiplex PCR was the method, and the copy in TCRdb shows in-frame clones only, minus some. Of more than 400,000 clones in the sample, around 85% were seen once. Sequenced material: PBMCs. The TCR was taken from a woman aged 40 to 50 in good health. Some clones in this sample may be carry-over from other donors' samples. The rearrangement links TRBV29-1 to TRBJ2-3; D gene uncertain. The CDR3 loop is CSVGSADTDTQYF. The CDR3 nucleotides read TGCAGCGTTGGAAGCGCGGACACAGATACGCAGTATTTT.